The 29 T cell receptor beta chains below come from one sample, sequenced in a study of metastatic and nonmetastatic thyroid tumors. No patient received treatment before thyroid surgery. TCRdb ran MiXCR on the PCR reads. Altogether about 12,000 clones are present, under 30% being singletons, with the ten largest covering 18%. The sample was tumor tissue. These receptors all come from a female donor with papillary thyroid cancer or a benign thyroid nodule (not recorded which). Some clones in this sample may be carry-over from other donors' samples.

This chain connects TRBV5-1 to TRBJ2-5; 8 positions match TRBD2. CDR3 size: 16 residues. V dropped 7 bases and J dropped 9; count of bases not matched to a gene: 20. Germline loops: CDR1 SGHRS, CDR2 YFSETQ. The chain's CDR3 is CASGGLSGGPGEAQYF. CDR3 bases: TGCGCCAGCGGGGGACTATCGGGAGGGCCTGGGGAGGCCCAGTACTTC.

This clone ranks as medium-sized. The rearrangement links TRBV6-1 to TRBJ1-2; 8 bases line up with TRBD1. The CDR3 has 13 residues. V shed 8 bases, J shed 7 bases, and the junction held 9 bases outside the gene matches. CDR1 and CDR2 (germline): MNHNS, SASEGT. DNA for the CDR3: TGTGCCAGCGGACGCCCAGGGGGCTTTGGCTACACCTTC. Protein sequence: CASGRPGGFGYTF.

This clone was counted ten times or more. V is TRBV7-9 and J is TRBJ2-3; D assignment may be TRBD1 or TRBD2 (5 bases each). With 9 bases removed from V and 5 bases from J, the gap between germline ends came to 18 bases. The CDR3 has 14 amino acids. Germline V gene data show CDR1 as SEHNR and CDR2 as FQNEAQ (reference sequence). CDR3 nucleotides: TGTGCCAGTTGTGGGGGAGTAACTTTAGATACGCAGTATTTT. Encoded protein: CASCGGVTLDTQYF.

The V gene is TRBV19, the J gene TRBJ2-7; perhaps TRBD1 as D (6 bases). In germline, CDR1 is LNHDA, CDR2 SQIVND (reference sequence). V was cut by 8 bases and J by 4 bases, with 15 bases left in between. This CDR3 is built from 13 residues. CDR3 in DNA: TGTGCCAGTGAGAAACAGGGAACATACGAGCAGTACTTC. Translating it yields CASEKQGTYEQYF.

On this clone: With a much larger clone just one base away, this may be a read error. The chain joins TRBV7-6 to TRBJ2-1; unclear D gene. The CDR3 totals 12 residues. CDR1 and CDR2 (germline): SGHVS, FNYEAQ. CDR3 protein: CASGLGLNDQFF. The CDR3 region has the DNA TGTGCCAGCGGCTTAGGGCTCAATGATCAGTTCTTC.

This clone was observed a handful of times. The rearrangement uses TRBV6-2 or TRBV6-3 and TRBJ1-1; D gene uncertain. V lost 4 bases, J lost 1 base, and 4 bases lay in between. Germline V gene sequence: CDR1 MNHEY, CDR2 SVGEGT. The CDR3 is 12 residues long. The CDR3 bases are TGTGCCAGCAGTTTTAAGAACACTGAAGCTTTCTTT. It encodes CASSFKNTEAFF.

A remark on this clone: One end of the junction does not line up with germline, which may come from a read error. The rearrangement uses TRBV6-6 and TRBJ2-3; TRBD2 aligns across 15 bases. The CDR3 sequence is 18 residues long. In germline, CDR1 is MNHNY, CDR2 SVGAGI (reference sequence). The CDR3 nucleotides are TGTGCCAGCGTTGTGGTAGGACTAGCGGGGGGGAGCACAGATACTCAGTATTTT. It specifies CASVVVGLAGGSTDTQYF.

This clone was detected only a few times. The V call is TRBV19, the J call TRBJ2-7; 9 bases match TRBD2. CDR3 length: 15 amino acids. Trimming cost V 6 bases and J 2 bases; bases outside gene matches: 8. CDR1 is LNHDA, CDR2 SQIVND, per germline (reference sequence). CDR3 region: CASRVSGGQTYEQYF. The CDR3 DNA reads TGTGCCAGTAGGGTAAGCGGGGGGCAGACCTACGAGCAGTACTTC.

By share, this clone counts as medium-sized. The chain employs TRBV19 and TRBJ1-5; D remains unclear. There are 15 residues in the CDR3. Trimming took 8 bases from V and 1 from J, leaving 15 bases between them. CDR1 and CDR2 (germline): LNHDA, SQIVND (reference sequence). CDR3 bases: TGTGCCAGTGGCCGGGTCTCCGGAAGCAATCAGCCCCAGCATTTT. Protein sequence: CASGRVSGSNQPQHF.

This clone was counted many times. V usage is TRBV12-3 or TRBV12-4 and J usage is TRBJ2-3; D not resolved. The CDR3 sequence is 13 residues long. Trimming cost V 6 bases and J 6 bases, with 13 bases left between them. The CDR3 is CASSLLLTDTQYF. In DNA form, the CDR3 reads TGTGCCAGCAGCCTACTCTTGACGGATACGCAGTATTTT.

The chain carries TRBV7-2 and TRBJ1-2; TRBD1 might be the D (6 bases). Germline-derived CDR1 and CDR2 are SGHTA and FQGNSA. The CDR3 length is 13 residues. The ends were cut back, 5 bases at V and 2 bases at J, with 9 bases in the middle. The CDR3 reads CASSEQGNYGYTF. DNA of the CDR3: TGTGCCAGCAGCGAACAGGGAAACTATGGCTACACCTTC.

This chain uses TRBV3-1 with TRBJ1-2, with D perhaps matching TRBD1 (6 bases). With 5 bases removed from V and 4 bases from J, the gap between germline ends came to 14 bases. CDR3 length equals 14 residues. Germline V gene lookup returns CDR1 LGHDT and CDR2 YNNKEL (reference sequence). The CDR3 DNA reads as TGTGCCAGCAGCAAAGGCGCAGGGGTCTATGGCTACACCTTC. The encoded protein is CASSKGAGVYGYTF.

This clone has more than one count but fewer than ten. The junction departs from the called germline gene at one end, perhaps through a read error. The chain has TRBV6-5 and TRBJ1-5; D not resolved. CDR3 length: 13 residues. Germline V gene sequence: CDR1 MNHEY, CDR2 SVGAGI. The CDR3 region has the DNA TGTGCCACCGCTACTGAGGCAGATCAGACCCAGCATTTT. Translated: CATATEADQTQHF.

This clone was observed at least ten times. This chain connects TRBV2 to TRBJ1-1; TRBD1 aligns across 7 bases. This CDR3 is 12 amino acids long. Looked up from germline, CDR1 is SNHLY and CDR2 is FYNNEI. Unmatched junction bases numbered 6, after V lost 4 bases and J lost 10 bases. CDR3 in amino acids: CASSGRGPGAFF. In DNA form, the CDR3 reads TGTGCCAGCAGTGGGAGGGGGCCCGGAGCTTTCTTT.

This clone is judged medium-sized. This CDR3 is CASSPQKRVGETQYF. For the CDR3, the DNA is TGTGCCAGCTCACCACAAAAACGGGTAGGAGAGACCCAGTACTTC. This chain connects TRBV18 to TRBJ2-5; D remains ambiguous. The CDR3 is 15 amino acids. The V gene's germline CDR1 is KGHSH and CDR2 LQKENI. The V end was cut by 1 base, the J end by 4 bases, with 13 bases between.

In its sample, this clone was seen a few times. A much larger clone lies a single base off, so this may be a read error. The chain has TRBV20-1 and TRBJ1-1; D remains unclear. In germline, CDR1 is DFQATT, CDR2 SNEGSKA (reference sequence). V lost 2 bases and J lost 6, with 13 bases in between. The CDR3 has 13 amino acids. The CDR3 region is CSARNIGEPEAFF. The DNA of the CDR3 is TGCAGTGCTAGAAATATCGGGGAGCCTGAAGCTTTCTTT.

The chain links TRBV2 to TRBJ2-7; no definite D call. Germline V gives CDR1 SNHLY, CDR2 FYNNEI. V was pared by 8 bases and J by 1 base, with 6 bases between. The CDR3 extends over 11 amino acids. CDR3 DNA: TGTGCCAGCTCGGGTTCCTACGAGCAGTACTTC. This translates into CASSGSYEQYF.

The gene calls are TRBV5-1 and TRBJ1-1, with D possibly being TRBD1 (5 bases). CDR3 length: 14 amino acids. The germline CDR1 and CDR2 sequences are SGHRS and YFSETQ. V was shortened by 0 bases and J by 11 bases, with 17 bases between the two germline ends. The DNA for the CDR3 is TGCGCCAGCAGCTTGGCCGGGGGAGGGAGCGGCGCTTTCTTT. It encodes CASSLAGGGSGAFF. Variable domain in full (rest from reference TRBV5-1 and TRBJ1-1): KAGVTQTPRYLIKTRGQQVTLSCSPISGHRSVSWYQQTPGQGLQFLFEYFSETQRNKGNFPGRFSGRQFSNSRSEMNVSTLELGDSALYLCASSLAGGGSGAFFGQGTRLTVV.

The chain employs TRBV24-1 and TRBJ2-7, with 9 bases matching TRBD2. The V and J ends lost 4 bases and 2 bases, in that order; junction bases with no gene match: 8. From germline, CDR1 is KGHDR and CDR2 SFDVKD. CDR3 length: 16 residues. The CDR3 loop reads CATSDYATSGAYEQYF. CDR3 DNA sequence: TGTGCCACCAGTGACTATGCGACTAGCGGAGCCTACGAGCAGTACTTC.

This clone showed up many times. The chain combines TRBV20-1 with TRBJ2-1, with D possibly being TRBD1 (6 bases). V shed 3 bases and J shed 4 bases, with 10 bases lying between them. The germline gives CDR1 DFQATT, CDR2 SNEGSKA (reference sequence). The CDR3 is 13 residues long. CDR3 residues: CSASPGQYNEQFF. CDR3 DNA: TGCAGTGCTAGCCCCGGACAGTACAATGAGCAGTTCTTC.

A few counts support this clone. V usage is TRBV6-2 or TRBV6-3 and J usage is TRBJ2-7, with TRBD2 matching 9 bases. CDR3 size: 15 residues. The V gene's germline CDR1 is MNHEY and CDR2 SVGEGT. The J segment lost 2 bases and the V segment lost 2 bases, leaving 4 bases of the junction unmatched. DNA for the CDR3: TGTGCCAGCAGTTACAACCCTAGCGGGACCTACGAGCAGTACTTC. It is translated as CASSYNPSGTYEQYF.

By proportion, this clone is medium-sized. This chain links TRBV30 with TRBJ2-7; 7 bases line up with TRBD2. Losses at the gene ends were 0 bases for V and 9 bases for J; bases not matched to a gene: 11. There are 14 residues in the CDR3. Looked up from germline, CDR1 is GTSNPN and CDR2 is SVGIG (reference sequence). The CDR3 reads CAWSVGSREGRQYF. The DNA of the CDR3 is TGTGCCTGGAGTGTGGGATCTAGGGAGGGTCGGCAGTACTTC.

The chain couples TRBV7-2 to TRBJ1-1; 9 bases fit TRBD1. The germline V gene encodes CDR1 SGHTA and CDR2 FQGNSA. This CDR3 has 15 amino acids. With V trimmed by 5 bases and J by 5 bases, 9 bases remained unmatched. The CDR3 DNA follows: TGTGCCAGCAGCCCCGGGACAGGGACGATGACTGAAGCTTTCTTT. Protein product: CASSPGTGTMTEAFF. Using reference TRBV7-2 and TRBJ1-1 for the parts outside the CDR3, the full variable domain is GAGVSQSPSNKVTEKGKDVELRCDPISGHTALYWYRQSLGQGLEFLIYFQGNSAPDKSGLPSDRFSAERTGGSVSTLTIQRTQQEDSAVYLCASSPGTGTMTEAFFGQGTRLTVV.

The chain joins TRBV20-1 to TRBJ1-1; D gene ambiguous. The V end lost 0 bases, the J end lost 5 bases, and 16 bases lay between the germline ends. Germline CDR1 DFQATT, CDR2 SNEGSKA (reference sequence). The CDR3 sequence is 15 residues long. The CDR3 DNA sequence: TGCAGTGCTAGAGATGTAGGGCGGGGTTGGACTGAAGCTTTCTTT. Its protein product is CSARDVGRGWTEAFF.

With respect to this clone: Compared with germline, one end of the junction differs, possibly owing to a read error. J is TRBJ2-7 and V is TRBV20-1, with 9 bases lining up with TRBD1. CDR1 and CDR2 (germline): DFQATT, SNEGSKA (reference sequence). The length of the CDR3 is 14 residues. This CDR3 is CSAADRGISYEKYF. CDR3 nucleotide sequence: TGCAGTGCTGCGGACAGGGGCATCTCCTACGAGAAGTACTTC.

The rearrangement links TRBV3-1 to TRBJ1-2; a possible D gene is TRBD1 (5 bases). CDR1 and CDR2 from the germline V gene are LGHDT and YNNKEL (reference sequence). The ends were cut back, 3 bases at V and 8 bases at J, with 13 bases in the middle. This CDR3 region has 13 residues. The CDR3 nucleotides read TGTGCCAGCAGCCACCGCAGGGTAAGAGGCTACACCTTC. Its translation: CASSHRRVRGYTF.

This chain uses TRBV5-1 with TRBJ2-7; 7 bases align to TRBD1. This CDR3 region has 14 residues. Germline values: CDR1 SGHRS, CDR2 YFSETQ. Losses at the gene ends were 4 bases for V and 6 bases for J; bases not matched to a gene: 10. The CDR3 coding sequence is TGCGCCAGCAGCACTGGACAGGCCGGAGGCGAGCAGTACTTC. Protein: CASSTGQAGGEQYF.

Ten or more counts support this clone. It may be a read error: a sequence one base away is much more abundant. Other DNA sequences in this sample translate to the same CDR3. The rearrangement links TRBV12-3 or TRBV12-4 to TRBJ2-1; weak D call: TRBD1 (6 bases). This CDR3 comprises 16 residues. The CDR3 spells CASSLRRPGVGNEQFF. The CDR3 region has the DNA TGCGCCAGCAGTTTAAGACGGCCAGGGGTAGGTAATGAGCAGTTCTTC.

This clone has more than one count but fewer than ten. The V call is TRBV27, the J call TRBJ1-2; D remains unclear. V was pared by 1 base and J by 4 bases, with 7 bases between. CDR1 is MNHEY, CDR2 SMNVEV, per germline (reference sequence). The CDR3 covers 13 residues. The chain's CDR3 is CASSLYGSYGYTF. The CDR3 bases are TGTGCCAGCAGTTTATACGGGTCCTATGGCTACACCTTC.